This TCR beta chain was identified in a study of beta chain features in type 1 diabetes. Study-level points and caveats: Type 1 diabetes patients had moderately but significantly shorter TCRB CDR3s in all four CD4+ subsets.

Note on this clone: What it recognizes is unknown.

Investigators reverse transcribed all isolated RNA, so they sequenced expressed TCRB transcripts. TCRdb's table, derived via immunoSEQ multiplex PCR, lists solely in-frame clones and lacks some. The sample lists approximately 240,000 clones, 16% occurring once. The receptor's source is a man in his thirties or forties with type 1 diabetes. Sequences were obtained from naive CD4+ T cells from blood.

CDR3 residues: CAISDLMGVETQYF. The DNA of the CDR3 is TGTGCCATCAGTGACCTGATGGGGGTAGAGACCCAGTACTTC. The J gene is TRBJ2-5, the V gene TRBV10-3; D could derive from TRBD1 or TRBD2 (5 bases each). In germline, CDR1 is ENHRY, CDR2 SYGVKD. The CDR3 runs 14 residues. Trimming took off 3 bases at V and 4 bases at J, with 12 bases between the two ends.